The rows below give T cell receptor beta chains drawn from one sample of a study of T-cell memory formation after mild COVID-19. TCRdb re-called the 5' RACE reads with MiXCR, one entry per CDR3 protein. The data hold hundreds of thousands of distinct CDR3 sequences, with 20% to 25% observed a single time. Sequences were obtained from PBMCs or a T cell subset sorted from them (not recorded which). The receptors here all came from an adult woman who had mild COVID-19 (a few samples of this study predate the infection). Cell type and time point are not known. The CDR3 runs from the conserved cysteine through the conserved F or W. D genes are given only for firm matches. Clone size is shown for a subset of rows, as once, few, many or a class of expanded clone.

j_call: TRBJ2-1; cdr3_length: 15; d_call: NA; v_call: TRBV12-5; clone_size: NA; cdr3_aa: CASGFGQGGPNEQFF; cdr3_nt: TGTGCTAGTGGTTTTGGGCAGGGAGGACCCAATGAGCAGTTCTTC
j_call: TRBJ2-7; cdr3_length: 15; d_call: NA; v_call: TRBV6-1; clone_size: NA; cdr3_aa: CAAGRGGELPYEQYF; cdr3_nt: TGTGCCGCGGGTCGGGGCGGTGAATTACCCTACGAGCAGTACTTC
j_call: TRBJ2-7; cdr3_length: 14; d_call: TRBD1; v_call: TRBV7-3; clone_size: NA; cdr3_aa: CASSLGTGSHEQYF; cdr3_nt: TGTGCCAGCAGCTTAGGGACAGGGTCTCACGAGCAGTACTTC
j_call: TRBJ2-3; cdr3_length: 16; d_call: TRBD2; v_call: TRBV20-1; clone_size: few; cdr3_aa: CSARLTSGVPSDTQYF; cdr3_nt: TGCAGTGCTAGACTGACTAGCGGGGTCCCCTCAGATACGCAGTATTTT
j_call: TRBJ2-3; cdr3_length: 15; d_call: NA; v_call: TRBV30; clone_size: NA; cdr3_aa: CAWSVGGLDTDTQYF; cdr3_nt: TGTGCCTGGAGTGTAGGGGGGCTGGACACAGATACGCAGTATTTT
j_call: TRBJ2-3; cdr3_length: 19; d_call: TRBD2; v_call: TRBV24-1; clone_size: few; cdr3_aa: CATSTRTFPSGRRTDTQYF; cdr3_nt: TGTGCCACCAGTACGCGGACATTCCCTAGCGGGAGAAGGACAGATACGCAGTATTTT
j_call: TRBJ1-5; cdr3_length: 15; d_call: TRBD1; v_call: TRBV12-3/TRBV12-4; clone_size: many; cdr3_aa: CASSLRQGGNQPQHF; cdr3_nt: TGTGCCAGCAGTTTACGACAGGGCGGCAATCAGCCCCAGCATTTT
j_call: TRBJ2-2; cdr3_length: 18; d_call: TRBD1; v_call: TRBV5-1; clone_size: few; cdr3_aa: CASSQRDTGVSNAGELFF; cdr3_nt: TGCGCCAGCAGCCAGAGAGACACAGGGGTTTCAAACGCCGGGGAGCTGTTTTTT
j_call: TRBJ2-3; cdr3_length: 17; d_call: TRBD2; v_call: TRBV12-3/TRBV12-4; clone_size: NA; cdr3_aa: CASSLGTSGTSTDTQYF; cdr3_nt: TGTGCCAGCAGTTTAGGGACTAGCGGGACTAGCACAGATACGCAGTATTTT
j_call: TRBJ2-1; cdr3_length: 15; d_call: NA; v_call: TRBV15; clone_size: NA; cdr3_aa: CATSPQGFSNNEQFF; cdr3_nt: TGTGCCACCAGTCCGCAGGGTTTTTCGAACAATGAGCAGTTCTTC
j_call: TRBJ1-3; cdr3_length: 15; d_call: NA; v_call: TRBV5-1; clone_size: NA; cdr3_aa: CASSLWPGSGNTIYF; cdr3_nt: TGCGCCAGCAGCTTGTGGCCAGGCTCTGGAAACACCATATATTTT
j_call: TRBJ1-6; cdr3_length: 14; d_call: TRBD1; v_call: TRBV30; clone_size: NA; cdr3_aa: CAWSEGQGNSPLHF; cdr3_nt: TGTGCCTGGAGTGAGGGACAGGGGAATTCACCCCTCCACTTT
j_call: TRBJ2-1; cdr3_length: 13; d_call: NA; v_call: TRBV30; clone_size: NA; cdr3_aa: CAWSVVEYNEQFF; cdr3_nt: TGTGCCTGGAGTGTCGTAGAGTACAATGAGCAGTTCTTC
j_call: TRBJ2-1; cdr3_length: 15; d_call: TRBD1; v_call: TRBV6-5; clone_size: NA; cdr3_aa: CASSSSESGGNEQFF; cdr3_nt: TGTGCCAGCAGTTCGAGCGAATCAGGGGGCAATGAGCAGTTCTTC
j_call: TRBJ2-7; cdr3_length: 13; d_call: NA; v_call: TRBV5-6; clone_size: many; cdr3_aa: CASSANQGSEQYF; cdr3_nt: TGTGCCAGCAGCGCTAACCAGGGTAGCGAGCAGTACTTC
j_call: TRBJ2-5; cdr3_length: 17; d_call: TRBD2; v_call: TRBV27; clone_size: NA; cdr3_aa: CASSLRLAGVYQETQYF; cdr3_nt: TGTGCCAGCAGTTTAAGGCTAGCGGGAGTGTACCAAGAGACCCAGTACTTC
j_call: TRBJ1-2; cdr3_length: 14; d_call: NA; v_call: TRBV6-6; clone_size: NA; cdr3_aa: CASKGATSNYGYTF; cdr3_nt: TGTGCCAGCAAAGGAGCGACTTCTAACTATGGCTACACCTTC
j_call: TRBJ2-3; cdr3_length: 16; d_call: NA; v_call: TRBV12-3/TRBV12-4; clone_size: few; cdr3_aa: CASRPERDGGTNTQYF; cdr3_nt: TGTGCCAGCAGACCCGAGCGGGATGGGGGCACGAATACGCAGTATTTT
j_call: TRBJ1-1; cdr3_length: 12; d_call: NA; v_call: TRBV12-3/TRBV12-4; clone_size: NA; cdr3_aa: CASRTDGTEAFF; cdr3_nt: TGTGCCAGCAGAACGGACGGGACTGAAGCTTTCTTT
j_call: TRBJ2-2; cdr3_length: 17; d_call: NA; v_call: TRBV7-6; clone_size: NA; cdr3_aa: CASSSTGGPLNTGELFF; cdr3_nt: TGTGCCAGCAGCAGCACCGGGGGGCCCCTCAACACCGGGGAGCTGTTTTTT
j_call: TRBJ2-5; cdr3_length: 13; d_call: NA; v_call: TRBV24-1; clone_size: NA; cdr3_aa: CATSVDGKETQYF; cdr3_nt: TGTGCCACCTCAGTGGACGGAAAAGAGACCCAGTACTTC
j_call: TRBJ2-1; cdr3_length: 13; d_call: NA; v_call: TRBV24-1; clone_size: NA; cdr3_aa: CATSGGPLNEQFF; cdr3_nt: TGTGCCACCAGTGGGGGTCCCCTCAATGAGCAGTTCTTC
j_call: TRBJ1-1; cdr3_length: 13; d_call: TRBD1; v_call: TRBV6-2/TRBV6-3; clone_size: NA; cdr3_aa: CASLEGAIHEAFF; cdr3_nt: TGTGCCAGCCTTGAGGGGGCAATCCATGAAGCTTTCTTT
j_call: TRBJ2-1; cdr3_length: 15; d_call: TRBD2; v_call: TRBV12-3/TRBV12-4; clone_size: few; cdr3_aa: CASSFGGGDPREQFF; cdr3_nt: TGTGCCAGCAGTTTTGGCGGGGGGGACCCTCGGGAGCAGTTCTTC
j_call: TRBJ2-4; cdr3_length: 21; d_call: NA; v_call: TRBV6-2/TRBV6-3; clone_size: NA; cdr3_aa: CASSYTTAATAQSLAKNIQYF; cdr3_nt: TGTGCCAGCAGTTACACGACGGCGGCCACAGCTCAATCCTTAGCCAAAAACATTCAGTACTTC
j_call: TRBJ2-1; cdr3_length: 14; d_call: NA; v_call: TRBV29-1; clone_size: few; cdr3_aa: CSVDLSGVYNEQFF; cdr3_nt: TGCAGCGTTGATCTGTCAGGGGTTTACAATGAGCAGTTCTTC
j_call: TRBJ2-7; cdr3_length: 13; d_call: NA; v_call: TRBV7-6; clone_size: NA; cdr3_aa: CASSGVGEHEQYF; cdr3_nt: TGTGCCAGCAGCGGGGTGGGGGAGCACGAGCAGTACTTC
j_call: TRBJ1-1; cdr3_length: 13; d_call: NA; v_call: TRBV12-3/TRBV12-4; clone_size: NA; cdr3_aa: CASSLARTLEAFF; cdr3_nt: TGTGCCAGCAGTTTGGCCAGGACCCTCGAAGCTTTCTTT
j_call: TRBJ1-2; cdr3_length: 12; d_call: NA; v_call: TRBV2; clone_size: many; cdr3_aa: CASSGENYGYTF; cdr3_nt: TGCGCCAGCAGTGGAGAAAACTATGGCTACACCTTC
j_call: TRBJ2-3; cdr3_length: 13; d_call: NA; v_call: TRBV12-3/TRBV12-4; clone_size: NA; cdr3_aa: CASSLRTDSPQYF; cdr3_nt: TGTGCCAGCAGTTTAAGGACGGATTCACCGCAGTATTTT
j_call: TRBJ2-5; cdr3_length: 16; d_call: TRBD1; v_call: TRBV20-1; clone_size: NA; cdr3_aa: CSGAKTGQVGGETQYF; cdr3_nt: TGCAGTGGGGCCAAGACGGGACAGGTTGGGGGAGAGACCCAGTACTTC
j_call: TRBJ2-3; cdr3_length: 19; d_call: TRBD2; v_call: TRBV24-1; clone_size: few; cdr3_aa: CATSDRGGLAEDSGDTQYF; cdr3_nt: TGTGCCACCAGTGATAGAGGAGGCCTAGCGGAAGACTCCGGGGATACGCAGTATTTT
j_call: TRBJ1-1; cdr3_length: 13; d_call: NA; v_call: TRBV9; clone_size: NA; cdr3_aa: CASSVGSTTEAFF; cdr3_nt: TGTGCCAGCAGCGTTGGGTCGACCACTGAAGCTTTCTTT
j_call: TRBJ2-1; cdr3_length: 14; d_call: NA; v_call: TRBV24-1; clone_size: NA; cdr3_aa: CATSDFTGNNEQFF; cdr3_nt: TGTGCCACCAGTGATTTTACGGGGAACAATGAGCAGTTCTTC
j_call: TRBJ2-5; cdr3_length: 15; d_call: TRBD2; v_call: TRBV29-1; clone_size: few; cdr3_aa: CSVVPGLAVQETQYF; cdr3_nt: TGCAGCGTTGTCCCGGGACTAGCGGTTCAAGAGACCCAGTACTTC
j_call: TRBJ2-7; cdr3_length: 14; d_call: NA; v_call: TRBV9; clone_size: NA; cdr3_aa: CASSTQGQFYEQYF; cdr3_nt: TGTGCCAGCAGCACGCAGGGCCAATTCTACGAGCAGTACTTC
j_call: TRBJ2-1; cdr3_length: 15; d_call: NA; v_call: TRBV12-3/TRBV12-4; clone_size: few; cdr3_aa: CASSLAVNSYNEQFF; cdr3_nt: TGTGCCAGCAGTTTGGCCGTTAACTCCTACAATGAGCAGTTCTTC
j_call: TRBJ1-3; cdr3_length: 13; d_call: NA; v_call: TRBV20-1; clone_size: NA; cdr3_aa: CSAGGGAGNTIYF; cdr3_nt: TGCAGTGCTGGGGGGGGGGCTGGAAACACCATATATTTT
j_call: TRBJ2-7; cdr3_length: 14; d_call: NA; v_call: TRBV4-3; clone_size: NA; cdr3_aa: CASSQDLSGGEQYF; cdr3_nt: TGCGCCAGCAGCCAAGATCTAAGTGGCGGGGAGCAGTACTTC
j_call: TRBJ1-3; cdr3_length: 15; d_call: NA; v_call: TRBV19; clone_size: few; cdr3_aa: CASTPTGLSGNTIYF; cdr3_nt: TGTGCCAGTACCCCGACAGGACTCTCTGGAAACACCATATATTTT
j_call: TRBJ2-1; cdr3_length: 11; d_call: NA; v_call: TRBV4-2; clone_size: few; cdr3_aa: CASSRADTQFF; cdr3_nt: TGTGCCAGCAGCCGAGCGGACACTCAGTTCTTC
j_call: TRBJ2-5; cdr3_length: 14; d_call: TRBD1; v_call: TRBV15; clone_size: NA; cdr3_aa: CATSSSGTGETQYF; cdr3_nt: TGTGCCACCAGCAGCTCCGGGACAGGGGAGACCCAGTACTTC
j_call: TRBJ2-3; cdr3_length: 14; d_call: TRBD2; v_call: TRBV18; clone_size: NA; cdr3_aa: CASSTGGSADTQYF; cdr3_nt: TGTGCCAGCTCCACGGGAGGGAGTGCAGATACGCAGTATTTT
j_call: TRBJ2-3; cdr3_length: 15; d_call: NA; v_call: TRBV7-2; clone_size: NA; cdr3_aa: CASSVTRLFTDTQYF; cdr3_nt: TGTGCCAGCAGCGTAACAAGATTATTCACAGATACGCAGTATTTT
j_call: TRBJ2-7; cdr3_length: 14; d_call: NA; v_call: TRBV20-1; clone_size: few; cdr3_aa: CSALSTGRGYEQYF; cdr3_nt: TGCAGTGCTCTTTCGACGGGCAGGGGATACGAGCAGTACTTC
j_call: TRBJ1-3; cdr3_length: 18; d_call: NA; v_call: TRBV10-3; clone_size: many; cdr3_aa: CAISESIGTPRTGNTIYF; cdr3_nt: TGTGCCATCAGTGAGTCGATAGGGACGCCGAGGACTGGAAACACCATATATTTT
j_call: TRBJ1-3; cdr3_length: 14; d_call: NA; v_call: TRBV5-1; clone_size: NA; cdr3_aa: CASSSGASGNTIYF; cdr3_nt: TGCGCCAGCAGCTCGGGGGCCTCTGGAAACACCATATATTTT
j_call: TRBJ2-2; cdr3_length: 16; d_call: TRBD2; v_call: TRBV7-3; clone_size: NA; cdr3_aa: CASSRDGGANTGELFF; cdr3_nt: TGTGCCAGCAGTCGGGACGGGGGGGCGAACACCGGGGAGCTGTTTTTT
j_call: TRBJ1-6; cdr3_length: 14; d_call: TRBD1; v_call: TRBV5-1; clone_size: many; cdr3_aa: CASRRGQDNSPLHF; cdr3_nt: TGCGCCAGCAGAAGGGGACAGGATAATTCACCCCTCCACTTT
j_call: TRBJ2-4; cdr3_length: 15; d_call: NA; v_call: TRBV15; clone_size: NA; cdr3_aa: CATSRDSWGSDIQYF; cdr3_nt: TGTGCCACCAGCAGAGATTCGTGGGGTTCGGACATTCAGTACTTC
j_call: TRBJ2-2; cdr3_length: 20; d_call: NA; v_call: TRBV4-3; clone_size: few; cdr3_aa: CASSQDLLLDSRKHTGELFF; cdr3_nt: TGCGCCAGCAGCCAAGATCTCCTGTTGGACTCCAGAAAACACACCGGGGAGCTGTTTTTT
j_call: TRBJ2-2; cdr3_length: 15; d_call: NA; v_call: TRBV7-2; clone_size: NA; cdr3_aa: CASSPALWETGELFF; cdr3_nt: TGTGCCAGCAGCCCGGCCCTATGGGAAACCGGGGAGCTGTTTTTT
j_call: TRBJ2-3; cdr3_length: 14; d_call: NA; v_call: TRBV19; clone_size: NA; cdr3_aa: CASSSRSGGDTQYF; cdr3_nt: TGTGCCAGTAGTTCCCGGTCGGGGGGCGATACGCAGTATTTT